This entry features one T cell receptor (beta chain) sequence. As yet, its antigen is unknown. Reprocessing the 5' RACE reads, TCRdb reports a single entry for every CDR3 protein and omits DNA. Across about 450,000 distinct CDR3 sequences, the top ten clones capture less than 7.5% of the sample. The sample comes from a study of T cells expressing NK-cell markers. Whole-study findings and limits: Researchers report these clonotypes also headed the CD3+CD56-NKG2C+ fraction in a handful of donors. NKG2C+ dominant clonotype frequencies in a handful of donors were roughly 1.0-7.0% of CD8+ T cells.

Germline CDR1 and CDR2: SGHVS and FNYEAQ. This CDR3 is built from 15 residues. The specimen was blood T cells: a sorted CD56 or NKG2C T cell subset, CD4+ or CD8+ T cells, or bulk PBMC T cells (not recorded which). This receptor was obtained from a woman aged 18-69 years in good health. The chain combines TRBV7-6 with TRBJ2-3; the D call of TRBD1 rests on TCRdb alone, since no DNA is present to check it. CDR3 residues: CASSFLRGSTDTQYF.